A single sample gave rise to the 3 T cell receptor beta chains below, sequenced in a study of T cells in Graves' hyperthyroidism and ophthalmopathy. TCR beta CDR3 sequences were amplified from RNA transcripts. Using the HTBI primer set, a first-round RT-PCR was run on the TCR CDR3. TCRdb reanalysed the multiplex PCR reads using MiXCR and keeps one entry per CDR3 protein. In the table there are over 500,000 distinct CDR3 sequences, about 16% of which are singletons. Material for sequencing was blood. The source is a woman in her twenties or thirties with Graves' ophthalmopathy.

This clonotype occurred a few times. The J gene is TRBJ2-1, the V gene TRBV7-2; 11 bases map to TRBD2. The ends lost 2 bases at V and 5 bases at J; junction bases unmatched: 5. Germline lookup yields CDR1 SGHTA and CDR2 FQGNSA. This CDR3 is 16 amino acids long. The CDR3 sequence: CASSLSSGLADNEQFF. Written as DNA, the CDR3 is TGTGCCAGCAGCTTAAGTTCGGGACTAGCGGACAATGAGCAGTTCTTC.

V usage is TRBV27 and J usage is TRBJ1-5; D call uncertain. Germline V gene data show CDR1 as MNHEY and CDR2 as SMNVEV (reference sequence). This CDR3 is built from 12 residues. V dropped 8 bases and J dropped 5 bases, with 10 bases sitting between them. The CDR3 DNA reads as TGTGCCAGCGGGCGAAGATATCAGCCCCAGCATTTT. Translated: CASGRRYQPQHF.

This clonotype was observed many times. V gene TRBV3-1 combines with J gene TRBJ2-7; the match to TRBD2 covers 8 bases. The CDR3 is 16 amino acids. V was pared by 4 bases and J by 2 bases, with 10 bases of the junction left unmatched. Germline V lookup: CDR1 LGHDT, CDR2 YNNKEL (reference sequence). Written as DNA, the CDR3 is TGTGCCAGCAGCCGGGCCATGACGGGAGGGCCCTACGAGCAGTACTTC. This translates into CASSRAMTGGPYEQYF.